A single sample gave rise to the 25 T cell receptor beta chains below, sequenced in a study of T cell responses to AZD1222 COVID-19 vaccine. Sequenced by immunoSEQ multiplex PCR; TCRdb stores in-frame clones only, minus some. In the table there are roughly 180,000 clones, about 90% of which are singletons. Sample: peripheral blood, taken 28 days after the second AZD1222 dose. The receptors stem from an adult who received the AZD1222 COVID-19 vaccine.

This clone was counted once. CDR3 in amino acids: CASSDGRIYEQYF. Written as DNA, the CDR3 is TGTGCCAGTAGTGACGGACGGATCTACGAGCAGTACTTC. The chain employs TRBV19 and TRBJ2-7; D not certain. Germline V gene lookup returns CDR1 LNHDA and CDR2 SQIVND (reference sequence). This CDR3 spans 13 amino acids. The V end lost 5 bases, the J end lost 3 bases, and 11 bases lay between the germline ends.

V is TRBV9 and J is TRBJ2-7; D perhaps matches TRBD2 (5 bases). The CDR3 consists of 16 residues. Trimming took off 0 bases at V and 2 bases at J, with 15 bases between the two ends. Per the germline V gene, CDR1 is SGDLS and CDR2 is YYNGEE. The CDR3 region has the DNA TGTGCCAGCAGCGTAGCAATCGGGGTCGTGCCCTACGAGCAGTACTTC. Translation gives CASSVAIGVVPYEQYF.

The V call is TRBV12-3 or TRBV12-4, the J call TRBJ2-7; D is unclear. This CDR3 has 10 amino acids. Trimming left V 6 bases short and J 5 bases short, with 5 bases between. The CDR3 DNA reads TGTGCCAGCAGCGGCGACGAGCAGTACTTC. It is translated as CASSGDEQYF.

CDR3 sequence (DNA): TGTGCTAGTGCCTTGACAGGGGGGATCACTGAAGCTTTCTTT. Translated, it gives CASALTGGITEAFF. The rearrangement uses TRBV12-5 and TRBJ1-1, with 9 bases aligning to TRBD1. Trimming at V came to 7 bases and at J to 4 bases, leaving 7 bases not matched to a gene. There are 14 residues in the CDR3. CDR1 is LGHNT and CDR2 is FRNRAP in the germline V gene.

The V gene is TRBV6-5, the J gene TRBJ2-7, with TRBD1 matching 10 bases. This CDR3 contains 15 residues. Germline V gene data show CDR1 as MNHEY and CDR2 as SVGAGI. The junction had 3 bases not matched to a gene; V was cut back by 2 bases and J by 2 bases. CDR3 in amino acids: CASSYGQGGTYEQYF. CDR3 DNA: TGTGCCAGCAGTTACGGACAGGGGGGGACCTACGAGCAGTACTTC.

This chain connects TRBV19 to TRBJ2-3, with 7 bases aligning to TRBD1. CDR3 length: 15 amino acids. V shed 4 bases, J shed 1 base, and the junction held 5 bases outside the gene matches. CDR1 LNHDA and CDR2 SQIVND come from the germline V gene (reference sequence). In nucleotides, the CDR3 is TGTGCCAGTAGTACCGGGACAGCCGGCACAGATACGCAGTATTTT. Protein: CASSTGTAGTDTQYF.

The chain links TRBV3-1 (or the pseudogene TRBV3-2) to TRBJ1-3; no firm D call. Between the trimmed V and J ends, which lost 4 bases and 4 bases, there was a span of 8 bases. The CDR3 has 13 residues. In germline, CDR1 is LGHDT, CDR2 YNNKEL (reference sequence). Here the CDR3 reads CASSPLSGNTIYF. DNA of the CDR3: TGTGCCAGCAGCCCCCTCTCCGGAAACACCATATATTTT.

The CDR3 region has the DNA TGCGCCAGCAGCCAAAGCTGGGCTAGTCCAGAGACCCAGTACTTC. It translates to CASSQSWASPETQYF. The chain combines TRBV4-3 with TRBJ2-5; D unresolved. Germline lookup yields CDR1 LGHNA and CDR2 YSLEER. Trimming removed 2 bases from V and 4 bases from J, with 14 bases in between. The CDR3 sequence is 15 residues long.

The chain carries TRBV19 and TRBJ1-2; possible D gene TRBD1, 5 bases. CDR3 length: 13 residues. Germline V gives CDR1 LNHDA, CDR2 SQIVND (reference sequence). V was clipped by 3 bases and J by 5 bases, with 10 bases between them. The CDR3, as DNA: TGTGCCAGTAGTATCGGGACGTATTATGGCTACACCTTC. As protein: CASSIGTYYGYTF. The whole variable domain, filled in from reference TRBV19 and TRBJ1-2, reads DGGITQSPKYLFRKEGQNVTLSCEQNLNHDAMYWYRQDPGQGLRLIYYSQIVNDFQKGDIAEGYSVSREKKESFPLTVTSAQKNPTAFYLCASSIGTYYGYTFGSGTRLTVV.

The chain has TRBV5-6 and TRBJ2-7; perhaps TRBD1 as D (6 bases). Deletions cut 2 bases from V and 2 bases from J, with 14 bases between. This CDR3 is built from 15 residues. Germline CDR1 is SGHDT and CDR2 is YYEEEE. The CDR3 spells CASSFFIQGTYEQYF. CDR3 bases: TGTGCCAGCAGCTTCTTTATCCAGGGGACCTACGAGCAGTACTTC. Complete variable domain (other parts from reference TRBV5-6 and TRBJ2-7): DAGVTQSPTHLIKTRGQQVTLRCSPKSGHDTVSWYQQALGQGPQFIFQYYEEEERQRGNFPDRFSGHQFPNYSSELNVNALLLGDSALYLCASSFFIQGTYEQYFGPGTRLTVT.

The rearrangement uses TRBV6-6 and TRBJ1-4; D is ambiguous. Germline V gene data show CDR1 as MNHNY and CDR2 as SVGAGI (reference sequence). The germline V and J ends were trimmed by 6 bases and 10 bases, with 18 bases remaining between them. There are 14 residues in the CDR3. The CDR3 DNA is TGTGCCAGCAGGGTACACGAGGGCCCGGGAAAACTGTTTTTT. Protein product: CASRVHEGPGKLFF.

This rearrangement joins TRBV25-1 to TRBJ2-7, with a weak D call TRBD1 (5 bases). This CDR3 spans 14 amino acids. V was clipped by 5 bases and J by 3 bases, with 14 bases between them. Germline CDR1 and CDR2: MGHDK and SYGVNS. The CDR3 sequence is CASSSRDGRYEQYF. CDR3 DNA sequence: TGTGCCAGCAGTTCCAGGGATGGCCGCTACGAGCAGTACTTC.

V is TRBV30 and J is TRBJ2-3; a weak D match, TRBD2 (6 bases). CDR3 length: 15 residues. Germline V gene data show CDR1 as GTSNPN and CDR2 as SVGIG (reference sequence). Trimming cost V 0 bases and J 2 bases, with 12 bases left between them. CDR3 protein: CAWSVGGYDTDTQYF. The CDR3 nucleotides are TGTGCCTGGAGTGTTGGGGGGTACGACACAGATACGCAGTATTTT. Full variable domain (remainder filled in from reference TRBV30 and TRBJ2-3): SQTIHQWPATLVQPVGSPLSLECTVEGTSNPNLYWYRQAAGRGLQLLFYSVGIGQISSEVPQNLSASRPQDRQFILSSKKLLLSDSGFYLCAWSVGGYDTDTQYFGPGTRLTVL.

The chain combines TRBV18 with TRBJ2-5; no firm D call. The CDR3 spans 14 residues. Germline V gene lookup returns CDR1 KGHSH and CDR2 LQKENI. V was trimmed by 1 base and J by 1 base, leaving 7 bases between them. The CDR3 DNA sequence: TGTGCCAGCTCACCACTCCGGGCCCAAGAGACCCAGTACTTC. As protein: CASSPLRAQETQYF.

This clone has just a few counts. The J gene is TRBJ1-2, the V gene TRBV5-5, with D perhaps TRBD1 (6 bases). Per germline, CDR1 SGHKS and CDR2 YYEKEE (reference sequence). With 3 bases removed from V and 4 bases from J, the gap between germline ends came to 19 bases. This CDR3 is built from 16 residues. CDR3 bases: TGTGCCAGCAGCTCGAGCTCCGACAGGCTCTCCTATGGCTACACCTTC. Its protein product is CASSSSSDRLSYGYTF.

The CDR3, as DNA: TGTGCCAGCAGCGCACCACAGGGGGCGTTATATGAGCAGTTCTTC. Amino acids: CASSAPQGALYEQFF. The V gene is TRBV7-2, the J gene TRBJ2-1, with 9 bases aligning to TRBD1. Germline trimming cut 5 bases from V and 8 bases from J; bases unmatched to any gene: 10. CDR3 length: 15 residues. Germline assignment: CDR1 SGHTA and CDR2 FQGNSA.

The chain uses TRBV28 and TRBJ1-5; possible D gene TRBD1, 5 bases. Germline values: CDR1 MDHEN, CDR2 SYDVKM. V lost 6 bases and J 0 bases, leaving 18 bases between the germline ends. This CDR3 has 17 amino acids. The CDR3 DNA reads as TGTGCCAGCAGCCCCGAGGAGGAGGGGTTTAGCAATCAGCCCCAGCATTTT. Its translation is CASSPEEEGFSNQPQHF.

The chain couples TRBV7-9 to TRBJ1-1; the match to TRBD1 covers 7 bases. CDR3 length equals 18 residues. The germline CDR1 and CDR2 sequences are SEHNR and FQNEAQ (reference sequence). Trimming removed 2 bases from V and 3 bases from J; junction bases left unmatched: 15. The CDR3 is CASSLRARWDSPYTEAFF. The CDR3 DNA reads TGTGCCAGCAGCTTACGGGCGCGATGGGACAGCCCTTACACTGAAGCTTTCTTT.

The chain joins TRBV30 to TRBJ2-1, with TRBD1 identical over 9 bases. The V and J ends lost 4 bases and 5 bases, in that order; junction bases with no gene match: 6. The CDR3 loop spans 14 amino acids. CDR1 is GTSNPN and CDR2 is SVGIG in the germline V gene (reference sequence). The CDR3 DNA follows: TGTGCCTGGAACGGACAGGGGCCACACAATGAGCAGTTCTTC. Its translation is CAWNGQGPHNEQFF.

V usage is TRBV28 and J usage is TRBJ1-2; the match to TRBD1 covers 7 bases. Germline V gives CDR1 MDHEN, CDR2 SYDVKM. The trim removed 3 bases at V and 8 bases at J, leaving 12 bases unmatched. CDR3 size: 15 residues. The CDR3 spells CASSLPGTAHVGYTF. The CDR3 coding sequence is TGTGCCAGCAGTTTGCCCGGGACAGCCCATGTGGGCTACACCTTC.

V gene TRBV28 combines with J gene TRBJ1-1; D remains ambiguous. Germline CDR1 reads MDHEN; CDR2 reads SYDVKM. The CDR3 consists of 17 residues. V was shortened by 5 bases and J by 0 bases, with 19 bases between the two germline ends. The CDR3 DNA reads as TGTGCCAGCAGTGCTAGACCCGGCGGGTCATTGAACACTGAAGCTTTCTTT. As protein: CASSARPGGSLNTEAFF.

The DNA for the CDR3 is TGTGCCAGCAGTCCCTTCGGACAGACAACTAATGAAAAACTGTTTTTT. Protein sequence: CASSPFGQTTNEKLFF. V usage is TRBV27 and J usage is TRBJ1-4, with D possibly matching TRBD1 (6 bases). V was cut by 5 bases and J by 0 bases, with 13 bases left in between. The CDR3 is made up of 16 amino acids. In germline, CDR1 is MNHEY, CDR2 SMNVEV (reference sequence). The entire variable domain, with the rest obtained from reference TRBV27 and TRBJ1-4, is as follows: EAQVTQNPRYLITVTGKKLTVTCSQNMNHEYMSWYRQDPGLGLRQIYYSMNVEVTDKGDVPEGYKVSRKEKRNFPLILESPSPNQTSLYFCASSPFGQTTNEKLFFGSGTQLSVL.

The V and J genes are TRBV5-5 and TRBJ2-4, with 7 bases lining up with TRBD1. Trimming took 4 bases from V and 8 from J; bases not matched to a gene: 6. The CDR3 sequence is 13 residues long. Germline CDR1 and CDR2: SGHKS and YYEKEE (reference sequence). CDR3 nucleotides: TGTGCCAGCAGCCCAGGACAGGTGGACATTCAGTACTTC. Amino acid sequence: CASSPGQVDIQYF.

The V call is TRBV28, the J call TRBJ2-2; 12 nucleotides line up with TRBD2. The J segment lost 1 base and the V segment lost 2 bases, leaving 8 bases of the junction unmatched. Germline values: CDR1 MDHEN, CDR2 SYDVKM. CDR3 length: 19 amino acids. Written as DNA, the CDR3 is TGTGCCAGCAGTTTACTAGCGGGAGGGCCCGACTGGAACACCGGGGAGCTGTTTTTT. Translated, it gives CASSLLAGGPDWNTGELFF.

This chain joins TRBV6-2 or TRBV6-3 and TRBJ1-1; D gene ambiguous. In germline, CDR1 is MNHEY, CDR2 SVGEGT. The CDR3 contains 15 residues. Trimming shortened V by 2 bases and J by 1 base, and 11 bases separated the two germline ends. The CDR3 loop is CASSYPSAQNTEAFF. The CDR3, as DNA: TGTGCCAGCAGTTACCCCTCAGCGCAGAACACTGAAGCTTTCTTT.